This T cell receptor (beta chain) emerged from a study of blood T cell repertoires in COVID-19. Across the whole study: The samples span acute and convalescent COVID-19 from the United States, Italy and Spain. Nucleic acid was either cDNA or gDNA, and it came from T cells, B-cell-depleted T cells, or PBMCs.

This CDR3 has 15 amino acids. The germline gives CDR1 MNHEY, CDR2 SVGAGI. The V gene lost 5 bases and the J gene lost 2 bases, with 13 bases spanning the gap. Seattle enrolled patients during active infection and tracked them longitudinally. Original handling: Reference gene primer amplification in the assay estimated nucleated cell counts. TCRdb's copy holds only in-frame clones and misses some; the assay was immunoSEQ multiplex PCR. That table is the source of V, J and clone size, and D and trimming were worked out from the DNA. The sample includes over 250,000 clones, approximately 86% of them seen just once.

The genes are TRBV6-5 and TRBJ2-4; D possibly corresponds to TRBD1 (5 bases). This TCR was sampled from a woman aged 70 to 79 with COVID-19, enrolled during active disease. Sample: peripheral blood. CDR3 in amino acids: CASSLSRVSKNIQYF. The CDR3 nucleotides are TGTGCCAGCAGTCTTTCCAGGGTGTCCAAAAACATTCAGTACTTC.